The next 12 T cell receptor beta chains were all read from a single sample in a study of response to subunit inactivated influenza vaccine. TCRdb called the RT-PCR reads again in MiXCR, with one record for every CDR3 protein. The profile shows about 540,000 distinct CDR3 sequences, under 25% of them singletons. The same specimen was also included in a second study, on T cells expressing NK-cell markers. That paper states: It was by 5'RACE template switching with UMIs that TCR beta cDNA was made.

The specimen comprised CD4+ T cells sorted from PBMCs, sampled 12 days after vaccination. These receptors were obtained from a man aged 45-60 years who received an inactivated influenza vaccine.

This chain uses TRBV4-2 with TRBJ2-6; D gene uncertain. CDR1 is LGHNA, CDR2 YNFKEQ, per germline. The germline V and J ends were trimmed by 0 bases and 1 base, with 10 bases remaining between them. This CDR3 is built from 17 residues. CDR3 DNA: TGTGCCAGCAGCCAAGACCCGATGTGGTCTGGGGCCAACGTCCTGACTTTC. Its translation is CASSQDPMWSGANVLTF.

This clonotype was recorded at least ten times. The chain combines TRBV6-1 with TRBJ2-2; 7 bases map to TRBD1. This CDR3 region has 14 residues. V lost 6 bases and J lost 4; bases outside the gene matches: 5. Germline CDR1 reads MNHNS; CDR2 reads SASEGT. Here the CDR3 DNA reads TGTGCCAGCAGCCCAGGGGGAGTCACCGGGGAGCTGTTTTTT. Amino acid sequence: CASSPGGVTGELFF.

The genes are TRBV5-1 and TRBJ1-2; 10 bases line up with TRBD1. J lost 3 bases, V lost 0 bases, and 5 bases had no gene match. The CDR3 sequence is 16 residues long. Germline V lookup: CDR1 SGHRS, CDR2 YFSETQ. The CDR3 DNA reads as TGCGCCAGCAGCTTGGGACAGGGGGCCAGCGACTATGGCTACACCTTC. Encoded protein: CASSLGQGASDYGYTF.

The chain combines TRBV5-1 with TRBJ1-1; D ambiguous. CDR1 SGHRS and CDR2 YFSETQ come from the germline V gene. The CDR3 runs 10 residues. Trimming took off 9 bases at V and 7 bases at J, with 10 bases between the two ends. As DNA, the CDR3 is TGCGCCACCCGCCGCAGTGAAGCTTTCTTT. It codes for CATRRSEAFF.

This clonotype was detected many times. The chain links TRBV28 to TRBJ2-4; TRBD1 agrees at 8 bases. Germline V gene sequence: CDR1 MDHEN, CDR2 SYDVKM. The CDR3 runs 15 residues. The V segment lost 6 bases and the J segment 9 bases; nucleotides outside the gene matches: 13. DNA of the CDR3: TGTGCCAGCAGCCAAAACCCGGGACAGGCCGTCATTCAGTACTTC. This translates into CASSQNPGQAVIQYF. Full variable domain (outside the CDR3, taken from reference TRBV28 and TRBJ2-4): DVKVTQSSRYLVKRTGEKVFLECVQDMDHENMFWYRQDPGLGLRLIYFSYDVKMKEKGDIPEGYSVSREKKERFSLILESASTNQTSMYLCASSQNPGQAVIQYFGAGTRLSVL.

The chain is built from TRBV9 and TRBJ1-1; D possibly corresponds to TRBD1 (5 bases). V shed 4 bases and J shed 4 bases, with 8 bases lying between them. The CDR3 contains 12 residues. Germline V CDR1 and CDR2: SGDLS, YYNGEE. DNA for the CDR3: TGTGCCAGCAGCAACCAGGGCACTGAAGCTTTCTTT. Its protein is CASSNQGTEAFF.

This clonotype has a count of ten or more. The chain recombines TRBV29-1 with TRBJ1-3; D unresolved. CDR1 and CDR2 from the germline V gene are SQVTM and ANQGSEA. V gave up 4 bases and J gave up 1 base, with 8 bases separating them. This CDR3 is built from 13 residues. The CDR3 region is CSVVKGSGNTIYF. CDR3 DNA sequence: TGCAGCGTTGTAAAGGGATCTGGAAACACCATATATTTT.

This clonotype showed up just a few times. The chain has TRBV10-3 and TRBJ1-1; 8 bases align to TRBD1. Germline V CDR1 and CDR2: ENHRY, SYGVKD. With V trimmed by 6 bases and J by 0 bases, 3 bases remained unmatched. This CDR3 has 14 residues. CDR3 sequence: CAIRTGELNTEAFF. The DNA for the CDR3 is TGTGCCATCAGGACAGGGGAATTGAACACTGAAGCTTTCTTT.

This clonotype was counted a few times. The CDR3 spells CASSVGPLAGDTGELFF. DNA of the CDR3: TGTGCCAGCAGCGTAGGACCGCTAGCGGGAGATACCGGGGAGCTGTTTTTT. The gene calls are TRBV9 and TRBJ2-2; 10 bases line up with TRBD2. The CDR3 covers 17 residues. Germline V lookup: CDR1 SGDLS, CDR2 YYNGEE. V was pared by 0 bases and J by 5 bases, with 7 bases of the junction left unmatched.

In DNA, the CDR3 is TGCAGCGGACTAGGACTAGCGGGAGGGAAGTCTAACAATGAGCAGTTCTTC. Its protein product is CSGLGLAGGKSNNEQFF. J is TRBJ2-1 and V is TRBV29-1; TRBD2 aligns across 15 bases. There are 17 residues in the CDR3. Germline lookup yields CDR1 SQVTM and CDR2 ANQGSEA. V shed 7 bases, J shed 5 bases, and the junction held 12 bases outside the gene matches.

In this sample, this clonotype turned up a few times. The rearrangement links TRBV7-9 to TRBJ1-5; D unclear. With 2 bases removed from V and 8 bases from J, the gap between germline ends came to 10 bases. The CDR3 has 13 residues. Germline CDR1 SEHNR, CDR2 FQNEAQ (reference sequence). The CDR3 protein is CASSLRWSEPQHF. In DNA form, the CDR3 reads TGTGCCAGCAGCTTAAGGTGGTCGGAGCCCCAGCATTTT.

This clonotype appeared a few times. The J gene is TRBJ2-1, the V gene TRBV4-2, with TRBD2 matching 13 bases. Germline trimming cut 3 bases from V and 3 bases from J; bases unmatched to any gene: 11. The CDR3 has 19 residues. Germline lookup yields CDR1 LGHNA and CDR2 YNFKEQ. CDR3: CASSQGTSGIRGLYNEQFF. The DNA of the CDR3 is TGTGCCAGCAGCCAGGGGACTAGCGGGATCCGAGGTCTCTACAATGAGCAGTTCTTC.